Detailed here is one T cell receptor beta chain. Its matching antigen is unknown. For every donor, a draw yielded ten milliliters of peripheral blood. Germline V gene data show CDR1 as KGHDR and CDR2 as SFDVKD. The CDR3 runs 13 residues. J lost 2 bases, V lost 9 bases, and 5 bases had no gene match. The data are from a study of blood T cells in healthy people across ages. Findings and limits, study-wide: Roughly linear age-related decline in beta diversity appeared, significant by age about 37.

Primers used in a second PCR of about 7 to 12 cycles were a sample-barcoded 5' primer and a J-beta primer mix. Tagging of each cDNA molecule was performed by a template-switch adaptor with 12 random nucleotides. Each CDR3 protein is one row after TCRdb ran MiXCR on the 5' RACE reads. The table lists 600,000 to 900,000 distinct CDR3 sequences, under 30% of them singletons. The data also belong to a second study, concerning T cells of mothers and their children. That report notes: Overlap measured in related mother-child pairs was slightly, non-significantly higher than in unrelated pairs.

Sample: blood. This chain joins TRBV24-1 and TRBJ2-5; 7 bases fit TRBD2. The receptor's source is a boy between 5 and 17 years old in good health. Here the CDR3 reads CATSAGTQETQYF. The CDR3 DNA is TGTGCCACCTCAGCGGGGACTCAAGAGACCCAGTACTTC.